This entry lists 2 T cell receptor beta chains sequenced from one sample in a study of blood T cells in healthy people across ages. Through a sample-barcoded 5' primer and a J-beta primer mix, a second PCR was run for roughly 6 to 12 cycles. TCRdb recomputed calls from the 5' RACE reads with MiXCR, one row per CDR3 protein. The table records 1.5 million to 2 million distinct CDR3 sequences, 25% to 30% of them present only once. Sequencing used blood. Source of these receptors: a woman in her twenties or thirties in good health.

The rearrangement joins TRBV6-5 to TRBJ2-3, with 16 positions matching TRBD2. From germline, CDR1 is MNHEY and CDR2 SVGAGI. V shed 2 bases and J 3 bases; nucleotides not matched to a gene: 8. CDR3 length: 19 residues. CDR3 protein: CASSYPGLAGGRRTDTQYF. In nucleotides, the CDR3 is TGTGCCAGCAGTTACCCGGGACTAGCGGGGGGGAGACGAACAGATACGCAGTATTTT.

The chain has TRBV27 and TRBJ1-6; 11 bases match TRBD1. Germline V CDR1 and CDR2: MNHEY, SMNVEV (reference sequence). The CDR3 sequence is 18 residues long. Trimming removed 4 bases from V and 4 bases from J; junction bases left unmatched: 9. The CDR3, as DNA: TGTGCCAGCAGTTCCGACCCCCGGGACAGGGGGTATAATTCACCCCTCCACTTT. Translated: CASSSDPRDRGYNSPLHF.